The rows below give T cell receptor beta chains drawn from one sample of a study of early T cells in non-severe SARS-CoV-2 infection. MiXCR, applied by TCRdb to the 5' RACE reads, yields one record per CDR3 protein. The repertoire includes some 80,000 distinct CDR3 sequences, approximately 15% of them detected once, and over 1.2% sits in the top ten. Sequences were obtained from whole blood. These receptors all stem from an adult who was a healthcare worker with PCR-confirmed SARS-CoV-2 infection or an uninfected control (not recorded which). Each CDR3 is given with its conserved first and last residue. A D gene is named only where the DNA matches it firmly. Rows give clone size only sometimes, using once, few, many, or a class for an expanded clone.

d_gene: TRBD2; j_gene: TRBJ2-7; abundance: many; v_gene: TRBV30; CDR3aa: CAWSSGDSYEQYF
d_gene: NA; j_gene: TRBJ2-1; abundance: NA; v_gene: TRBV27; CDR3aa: CASSFSGLGTSEQFF
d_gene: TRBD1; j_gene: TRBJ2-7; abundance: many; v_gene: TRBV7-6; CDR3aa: CASSATGFASYEQYF
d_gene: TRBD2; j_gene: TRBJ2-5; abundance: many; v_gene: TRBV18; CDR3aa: CASSRREERESQETQYF
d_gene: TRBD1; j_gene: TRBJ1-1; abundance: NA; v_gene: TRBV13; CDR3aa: CASSLGGQGAALAFF
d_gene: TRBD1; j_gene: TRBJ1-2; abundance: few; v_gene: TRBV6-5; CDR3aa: CASSYPGGYGYTF
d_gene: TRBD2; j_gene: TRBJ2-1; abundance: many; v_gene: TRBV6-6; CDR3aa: CASSQGLSYNEQFF
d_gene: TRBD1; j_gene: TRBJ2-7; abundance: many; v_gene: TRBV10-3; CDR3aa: CAISDPGTGAYEQYF
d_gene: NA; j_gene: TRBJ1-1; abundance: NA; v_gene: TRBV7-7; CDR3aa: CASSLYTEAFF
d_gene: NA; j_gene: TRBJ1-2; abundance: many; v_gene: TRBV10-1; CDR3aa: CASSDRRDYGYTF
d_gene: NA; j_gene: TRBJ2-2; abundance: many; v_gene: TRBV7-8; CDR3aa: CASSLGVTRRNTGELFF
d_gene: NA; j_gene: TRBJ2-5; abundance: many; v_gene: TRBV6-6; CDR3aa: CASSFLASGETQYF
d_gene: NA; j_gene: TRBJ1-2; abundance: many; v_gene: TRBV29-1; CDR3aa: CSAQDLTNYGYTF
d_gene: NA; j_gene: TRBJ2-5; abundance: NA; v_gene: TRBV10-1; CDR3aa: CASSMTVQETQYF
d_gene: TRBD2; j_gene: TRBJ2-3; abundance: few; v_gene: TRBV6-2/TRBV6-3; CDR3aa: CASSYVGRGAKDTQYF
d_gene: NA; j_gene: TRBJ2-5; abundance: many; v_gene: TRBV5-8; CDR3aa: CASSSTVQETQYF
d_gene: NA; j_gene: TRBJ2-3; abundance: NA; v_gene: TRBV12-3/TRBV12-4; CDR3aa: CASSLNTLDLPTDTQYF
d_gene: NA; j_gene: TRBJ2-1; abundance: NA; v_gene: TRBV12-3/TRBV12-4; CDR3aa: CASSLIANEQFF
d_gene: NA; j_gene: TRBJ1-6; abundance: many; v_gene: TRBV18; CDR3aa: CASSRGTDNSPLHF